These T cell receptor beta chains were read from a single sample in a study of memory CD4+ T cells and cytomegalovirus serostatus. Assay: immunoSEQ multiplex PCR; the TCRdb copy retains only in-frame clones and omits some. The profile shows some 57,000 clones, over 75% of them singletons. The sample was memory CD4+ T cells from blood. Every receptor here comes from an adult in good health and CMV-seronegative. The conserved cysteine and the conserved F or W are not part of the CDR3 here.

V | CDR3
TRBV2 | ASSLIRNEKLF
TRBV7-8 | ASSLAQGGGIQY
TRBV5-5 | ASSLSILTGSGDNQPQH
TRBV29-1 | SAASDRAGELF
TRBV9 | ASSPGENYGYT
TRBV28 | ASSLFGSYNEQF
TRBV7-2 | ASSLFHSNQPQH
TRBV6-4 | ASSKTGEQY
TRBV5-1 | ASSLRGNTGELF
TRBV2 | ASGLAGGSADTQY
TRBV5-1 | ASSSRGGLNTGELF
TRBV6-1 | ASSAPQGGYT
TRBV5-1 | ASSATPDRIGTEAF
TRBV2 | ASSLQGWETQY
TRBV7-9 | ASSSDRGNNEQF
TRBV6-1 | ASRGDRLYEQY
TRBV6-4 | ASSEGATDTQY
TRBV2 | ASSPLTGTRLVNEQF
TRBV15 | AISPRTGTYEQY
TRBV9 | ASSVGGDGNTIY
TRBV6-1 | ASSEFAGGDTQY
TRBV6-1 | ASSGGVGGGKETQY
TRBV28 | ASRLDSNQPQH
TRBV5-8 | ASSSTRGIETQY
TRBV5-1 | ASSSGTLTGDTQY
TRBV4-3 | ASRPFDHSYEQY
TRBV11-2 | ASSLELYEQY
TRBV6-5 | ASSPTGGEQY